This TCR beta chain was recorded in a study of early T cells in non-severe SARS-CoV-2 infection. As for the study in general: Sequenced bulk RNA came from whole blood that was unsorted, and chains were unpaired.

TCRdb re-derived calls from the 5' RACE reads in MiXCR, one entry per CDR3 protein. Found here are about 130,000 distinct CDR3 sequences, more than 13% of them singletons; the top ten hold just over 20%. Germline CDR1 reads SQVTM; CDR2 reads ANQGSEA. This CDR3 region has 17 residues. V lost 5 bases, J lost 0 bases, and 22 bases lay in between. Source material: whole blood. The rearrangement uses TRBV29-1 and TRBJ1-2, with TRBD1 as a possible D gene (6 bases). The sequence derives from an adult who was a healthcare worker with PCR-confirmed SARS-CoV-2 infection or an uninfected control (not recorded which). The CDR3 nucleotides read TGCAGCGTTTCCAGACGACTGGGAGGGGGTTCTAACTATGGCTACACCTTC. Protein: CSVSRRLGGGSNYGYTF.